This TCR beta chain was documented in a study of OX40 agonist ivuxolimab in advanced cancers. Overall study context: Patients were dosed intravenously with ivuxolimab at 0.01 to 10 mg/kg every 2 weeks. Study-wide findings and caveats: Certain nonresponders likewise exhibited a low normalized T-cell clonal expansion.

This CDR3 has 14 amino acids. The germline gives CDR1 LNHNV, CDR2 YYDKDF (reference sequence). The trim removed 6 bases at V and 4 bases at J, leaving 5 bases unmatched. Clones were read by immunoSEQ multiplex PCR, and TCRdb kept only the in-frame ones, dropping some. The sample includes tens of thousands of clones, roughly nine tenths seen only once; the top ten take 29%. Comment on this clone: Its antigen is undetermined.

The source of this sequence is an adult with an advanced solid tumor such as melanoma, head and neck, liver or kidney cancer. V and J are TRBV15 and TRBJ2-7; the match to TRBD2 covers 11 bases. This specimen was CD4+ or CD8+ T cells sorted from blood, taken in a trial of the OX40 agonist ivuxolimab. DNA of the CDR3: TGTGCCACCAGTGCACTAGCGGGAGTTTACGAGCAGTACTTC. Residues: CATSALAGVYEQYF. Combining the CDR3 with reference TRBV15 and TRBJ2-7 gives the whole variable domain DAMVIQNPRYQVTQFGKPVTLSCSQTLNHNVMYWYQQKSSQAPKLLFHYYDKDFNNEADTPDNFQSRRPNTSFCFLDIRSPGLGDTAMYLCATSALAGVYEQYFGPGTRLTVT.